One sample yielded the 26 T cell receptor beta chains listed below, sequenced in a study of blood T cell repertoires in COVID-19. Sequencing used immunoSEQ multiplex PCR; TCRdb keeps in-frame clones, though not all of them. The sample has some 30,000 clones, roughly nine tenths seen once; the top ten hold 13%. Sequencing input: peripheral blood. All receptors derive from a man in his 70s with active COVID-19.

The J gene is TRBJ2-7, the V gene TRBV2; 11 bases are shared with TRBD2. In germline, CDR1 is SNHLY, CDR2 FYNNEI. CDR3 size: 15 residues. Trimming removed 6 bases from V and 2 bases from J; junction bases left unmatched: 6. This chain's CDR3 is CASRSTSGKTYEQYF. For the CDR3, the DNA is TGTGCCAGCAGGTCGACTAGCGGGAAGACCTACGAGCAGTACTTC. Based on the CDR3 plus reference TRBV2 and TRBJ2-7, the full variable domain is EPEVTQTPSHQVTQMGQEVILRCVPISNHLYFYWYRQILGQKVEFLVSFYNNEISEKSEIFDDQFSVERPDGSNFTLKIRSTKLEDSAMYFCASRSTSGKTYEQYFGPGTRLTVT.

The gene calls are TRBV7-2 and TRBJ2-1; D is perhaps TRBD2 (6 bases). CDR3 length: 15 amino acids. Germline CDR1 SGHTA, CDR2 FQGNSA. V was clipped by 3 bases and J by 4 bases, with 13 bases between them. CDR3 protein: CASSFAVAGYNEQFF. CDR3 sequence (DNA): TGTGCCAGCAGCTTCGCCGTTGCGGGGTACAATGAGCAGTTCTTC.

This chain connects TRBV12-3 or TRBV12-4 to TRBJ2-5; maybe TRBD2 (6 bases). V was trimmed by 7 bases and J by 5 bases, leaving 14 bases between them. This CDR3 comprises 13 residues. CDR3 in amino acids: CASTPGLPETQYF. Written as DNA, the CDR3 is TGTGCCAGCACCCCGGGACTTCCCGAGACCCAGTACTTC.

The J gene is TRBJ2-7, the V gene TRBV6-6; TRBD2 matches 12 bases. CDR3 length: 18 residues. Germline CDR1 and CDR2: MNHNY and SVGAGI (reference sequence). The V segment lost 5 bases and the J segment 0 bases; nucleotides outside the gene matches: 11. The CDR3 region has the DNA TGTGCCAGCAGTCCCGGAGGCCTAGCGGGAGGGTTCTCCTACGAGCAGTACTTC. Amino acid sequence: CASSPGGLAGGFSYEQYF.

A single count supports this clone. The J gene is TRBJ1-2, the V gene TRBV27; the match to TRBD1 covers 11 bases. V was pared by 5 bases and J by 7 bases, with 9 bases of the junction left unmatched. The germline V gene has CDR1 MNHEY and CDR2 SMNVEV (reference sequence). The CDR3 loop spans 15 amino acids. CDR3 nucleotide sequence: TGTGCCAGCAGTCTGGGACAGGGGGGTCAGCGTGGCTACACCTTC. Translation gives CASSLGQGGQRGYTF.

CDR3 nucleotides: TGTGCCAGCAGTTTATCGCAGGGTTGGAATTCACCCCTCCACTTT. This translates into CASSLSQGWNSPLHF. The V and J genes are TRBV28 and TRBJ1-6; D might be TRBD1 (5 bases). Trimming stripped 1 base from V and 7 bases from J, with 11 bases between. Germline loops: CDR1 MDHEN, CDR2 SYDVKM. This CDR3 region has 15 residues. Full variable domain (missing parts from reference TRBV28 and TRBJ1-6): DVKVTQSSRYLVKRTGEKVFLECVQDMDHENMFWYRQDPGLGLRLIYFSYDVKMKEKGDIPEGYSVSREKKERFSLILESASTNQTSMYLCASSLSQGWNSPLHFGNGTRLTVT.

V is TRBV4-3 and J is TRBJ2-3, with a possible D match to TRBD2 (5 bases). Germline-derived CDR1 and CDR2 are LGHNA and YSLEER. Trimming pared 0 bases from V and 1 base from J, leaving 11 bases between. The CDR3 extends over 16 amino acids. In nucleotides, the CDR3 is TGCGCCAGCAGCCAAGATTGGGGAGTCGGCACAGATACGCAGTATTTT. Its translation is CASSQDWGVGTDTQYF.

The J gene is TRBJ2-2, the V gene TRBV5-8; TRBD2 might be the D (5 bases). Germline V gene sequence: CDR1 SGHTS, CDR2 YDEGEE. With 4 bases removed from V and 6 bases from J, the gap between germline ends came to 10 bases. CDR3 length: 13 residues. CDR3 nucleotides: TGTGCCAGCAGCCCGTTTAGCGCCGGGGAGCTGTTTTTT. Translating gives CASSPFSAGELFF.

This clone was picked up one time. For the CDR3, the DNA is TGTGCCAGCAGCCTCGAGCGGGAGGTTGGAGATACGCAGTATTTT. Its translation: CASSLEREVGDTQYF. The chain has TRBV5-5 and TRBJ2-3; 9 bases line up with TRBD2. V was clipped by 4 bases and J by 5 bases; unmatched bases: 8. This CDR3 is 15 amino acids long. The germline V gene has CDR1 SGHKS and CDR2 YYEKEE (reference sequence).

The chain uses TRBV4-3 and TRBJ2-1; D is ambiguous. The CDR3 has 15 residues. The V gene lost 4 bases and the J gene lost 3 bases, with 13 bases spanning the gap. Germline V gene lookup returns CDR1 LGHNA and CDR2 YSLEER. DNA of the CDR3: TGCGCCAGCAGCCCCACCCGACTCAGCTACAATGAGCAGTTCTTC. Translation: CASSPTRLSYNEQFF.

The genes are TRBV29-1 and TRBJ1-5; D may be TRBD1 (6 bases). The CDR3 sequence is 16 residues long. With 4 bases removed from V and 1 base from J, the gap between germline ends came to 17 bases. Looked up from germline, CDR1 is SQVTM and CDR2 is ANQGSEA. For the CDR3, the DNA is TGCAGCGTTGTAGGTGCAGGGGAGTTAAGCAATCAGCCCCAGCATTTT. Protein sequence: CSVVGAGELSNQPQHF. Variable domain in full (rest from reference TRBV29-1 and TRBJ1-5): SAVISQKPSRDICQRGTSLTIQCQVDSQVTMMFWYRQQPGQSLTLIATANQGSEATYESGFVIDKFPISRPNLTFSTLTVSNMSPEDSSIYLCSVVGAGELSNQPQHFGDGTRLSIL.

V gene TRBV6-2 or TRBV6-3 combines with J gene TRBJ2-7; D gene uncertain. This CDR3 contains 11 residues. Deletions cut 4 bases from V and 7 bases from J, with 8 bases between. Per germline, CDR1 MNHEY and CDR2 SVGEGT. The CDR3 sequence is CASSSPREQYF. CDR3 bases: TGTGCCAGCAGTTCACCACGGGAGCAGTACTTC.

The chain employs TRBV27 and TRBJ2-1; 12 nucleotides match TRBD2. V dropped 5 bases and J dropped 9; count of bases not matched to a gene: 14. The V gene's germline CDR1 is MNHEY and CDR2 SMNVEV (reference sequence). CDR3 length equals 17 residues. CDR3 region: CASSPLSRLAGVGEQFF. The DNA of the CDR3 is TGTGCCAGCAGTCCCCTCTCAAGACTAGCGGGAGTCGGTGAGCAGTTCTTC.

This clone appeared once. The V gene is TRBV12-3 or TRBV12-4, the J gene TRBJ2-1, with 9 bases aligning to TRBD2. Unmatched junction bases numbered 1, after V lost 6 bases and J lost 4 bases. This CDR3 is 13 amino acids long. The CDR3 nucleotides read TGTGCCAGCAGAACTAGCGGGTACAATGAGCAGTTCTTC. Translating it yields CASRTSGYNEQFF.

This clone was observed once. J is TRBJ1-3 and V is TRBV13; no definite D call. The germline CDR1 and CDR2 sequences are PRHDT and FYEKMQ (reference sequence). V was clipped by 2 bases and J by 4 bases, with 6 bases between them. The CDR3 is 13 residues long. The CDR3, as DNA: TGTGCCAGCAGCTTAAAACAGGGAAACACCATATATTTT. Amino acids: CASSLKQGNTIYF. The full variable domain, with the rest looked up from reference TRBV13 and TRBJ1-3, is AAGVIQSPRHLIKEKRETATLKCYPIPRHDTVYWYQQGPGQDPQFLISFYEKMQSDKGSIPDRFSAQQFSDYHSELNMSSLELGDSALYFCASSLKQGNTIYFGEGSWLTVV.

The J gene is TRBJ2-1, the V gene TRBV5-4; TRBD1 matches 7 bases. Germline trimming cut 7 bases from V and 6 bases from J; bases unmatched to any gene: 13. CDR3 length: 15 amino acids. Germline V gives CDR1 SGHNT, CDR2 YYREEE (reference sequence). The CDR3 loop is CASSPGQGVRNEQFF. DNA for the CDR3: TGTGCCAGCTCACCGGGGCAGGGGGTTCGCAATGAGCAGTTCTTC.

The CDR3: CATSDPDSYEQYF. DNA of the CDR3: TGTGCCACCAGTGATCCAGACTCCTACGAGCAGTACTTC. V and J are TRBV24-1 and TRBJ2-7, with D uncertain. Germline CDR1 and CDR2: KGHDR and SFDVKD. The V end lost 3 bases, the J end lost 0 bases, and 5 bases lay between the germline ends. This CDR3 has 13 amino acids.

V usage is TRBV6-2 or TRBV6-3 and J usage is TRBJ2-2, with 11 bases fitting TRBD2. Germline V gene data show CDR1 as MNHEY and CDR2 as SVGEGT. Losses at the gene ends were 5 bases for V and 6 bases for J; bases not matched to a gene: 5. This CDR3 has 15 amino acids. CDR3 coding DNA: TGTGCCAGCAGTCGACTAGCGGGATCCCCCGGGGAGCTGTTTTTT. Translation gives CASSRLAGSPGELFF.

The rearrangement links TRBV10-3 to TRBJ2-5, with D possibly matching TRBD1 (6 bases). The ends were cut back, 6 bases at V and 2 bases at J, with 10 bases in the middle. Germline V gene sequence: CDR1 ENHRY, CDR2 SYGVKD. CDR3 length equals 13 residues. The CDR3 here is CAIRGQGQETQYF. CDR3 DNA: TGTGCCATCAGGGGTCAGGGGCAAGAGACCCAGTACTTC.

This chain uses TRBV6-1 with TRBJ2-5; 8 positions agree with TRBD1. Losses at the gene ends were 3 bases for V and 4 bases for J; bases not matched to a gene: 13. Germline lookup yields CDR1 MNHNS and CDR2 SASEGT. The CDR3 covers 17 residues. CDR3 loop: CASSENRQGALRETQYF. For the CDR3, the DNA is TGTGCCAGCAGTGAGAATCGTCAGGGGGCCTTGCGAGAGACCCAGTACTTC.

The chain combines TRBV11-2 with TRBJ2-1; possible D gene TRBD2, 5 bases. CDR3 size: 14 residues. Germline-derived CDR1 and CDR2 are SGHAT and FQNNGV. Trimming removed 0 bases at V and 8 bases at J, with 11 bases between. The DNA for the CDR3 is TGTGCCAGCAGCTTAGATCTAGCTGGAGATGAGCAGTTCTTC. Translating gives CASSLDLAGDEQFF.

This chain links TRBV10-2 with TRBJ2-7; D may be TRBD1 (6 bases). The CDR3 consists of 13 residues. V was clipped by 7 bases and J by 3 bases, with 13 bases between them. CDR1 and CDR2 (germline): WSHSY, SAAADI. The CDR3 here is CASTEGVNYEQYF. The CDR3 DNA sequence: TGCGCCAGCACCGAGGGGGTGAACTACGAGCAGTACTTC.

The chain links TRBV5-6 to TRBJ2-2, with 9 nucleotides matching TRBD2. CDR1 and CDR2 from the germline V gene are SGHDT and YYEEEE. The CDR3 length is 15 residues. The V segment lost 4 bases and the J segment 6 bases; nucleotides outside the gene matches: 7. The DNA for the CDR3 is TGTGCCAGCAGCGATGGGACTAGCTTCGCCGGGGAGCTGTTTTTT. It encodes CASSDGTSFAGELFF.

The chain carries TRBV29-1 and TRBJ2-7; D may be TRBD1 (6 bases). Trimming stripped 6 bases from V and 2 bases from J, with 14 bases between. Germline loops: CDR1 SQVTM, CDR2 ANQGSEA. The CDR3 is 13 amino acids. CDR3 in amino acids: CSVNTGTTYEQYF. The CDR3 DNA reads TGCAGCGTCAATACCGGGACAACCTACGAGCAGTACTTC.

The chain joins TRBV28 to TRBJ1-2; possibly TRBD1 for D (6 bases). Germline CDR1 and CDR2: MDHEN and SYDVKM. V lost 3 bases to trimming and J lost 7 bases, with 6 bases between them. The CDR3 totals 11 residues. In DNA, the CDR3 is TGTGCCAGCAGTTTCAGGGGTGGCTACACCTTC. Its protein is CASSFRGGYTF.

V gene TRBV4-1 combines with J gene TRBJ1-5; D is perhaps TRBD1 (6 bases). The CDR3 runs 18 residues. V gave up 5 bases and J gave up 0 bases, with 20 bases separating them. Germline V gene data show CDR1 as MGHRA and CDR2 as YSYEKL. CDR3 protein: CASSGGQEAPYSNQPQHF. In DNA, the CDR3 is TGCGCCAGCAGCGGGGGACAAGAGGCCCCATATAGCAATCAGCCCCAGCATTTT.